The 26 T cell receptor beta chains below were found in one sample sequenced in a study of blood T cell repertoires in COVID-19. The table came from immunoSEQ multiplex PCR; TCRdb's copy has only in-frame clones and leaves some out. The sample yields hundreds of thousands of clones, 88% seen once. Sequencing was performed on peripheral blood. These receptors all come from a woman under 40 with acute or convalescent COVID-19.

The chain recombines TRBV28 with TRBJ1-4; 9 nucleotides match TRBD1. The germline CDR1 and CDR2 sequences are MDHEN and SYDVKM. The CDR3 length is 16 residues. V shed 5 bases and J 8 bases; nucleotides not matched to a gene: 12. Here the CDR3 reads CASSPHTGTGREKLFF. CDR3 nucleotides: TGTGCCAGCAGTCCCCATACCGGGACAGGGCGGGAAAAACTGTTTTTT.

The CDR3 sequence: CAISESRTPNTEAFF. CDR3 DNA sequence: TGTGCCATCAGTGAGTCCAGGACACCCAACACTGAAGCTTTCTTT. The genes are TRBV10-3 and TRBJ1-1; D perhaps matches TRBD1 (5 bases). Germline loops: CDR1 ENHRY, CDR2 SYGVKD. Trimming left V 0 bases short and J 2 bases short, with 10 bases between. The CDR3 is 15 residues long.

V and J are TRBV25-1 and TRBJ2-3, with D perhaps matching TRBD1 (6 bases). The germline V and J ends were trimmed by 8 bases and 2 bases, with 14 bases remaining between them. This CDR3 contains 14 residues. CDR1 and CDR2 (germline): MGHDK, SYGVNS. CDR3 sequence (DNA): TGTGCCAGCCGGGACACCGGAGCCACAGATACGCAGTATTTT. Amino acid sequence: CASRDTGATDTQYF.

The chain combines TRBV19 with TRBJ1-4; tentatively, D is TRBD1 (5 bases). V was shortened by 3 bases and J by 4 bases, with 9 bases between the two germline ends. Germline V gene data show CDR1 as LNHDA and CDR2 as SQIVND (reference sequence). The CDR3 has 14 residues. The CDR3 loop is CASSIGGSNEKLFF. For the CDR3, the DNA is TGTGCCAGTAGTATCGGGGGGAGTAATGAAAAACTGTTTTTT.

This sequence joins TRBV9 and TRBJ1-6; 7 bases match TRBD1. CDR1 is SGDLS and CDR2 is YYNGEE in the germline V gene. There are 15 residues in the CDR3. The trim removed 2 bases at V and 7 bases at J, leaving 6 bases unmatched. CDR3 DNA: TGTGCCAGCAGCGTGGGGGACAGTACAAATTCACCCCTCCACTTT. It translates to CASSVGDSTNSPLHF.

The chain couples TRBV27 to TRBJ2-2; tentatively, D is TRBD2 (6 bases). Deletions cut 9 bases from V and 5 bases from J, with 13 bases between. The CDR3 sequence is 13 residues long. Germline V gives CDR1 MNHEY, CDR2 SMNVEV (reference sequence). The CDR3 DNA reads as TGTGCCAGTCGGGAGATTGGAACCGGGGAGCTGTTTTTT. Translated: CASREIGTGELFF.

The chain joins TRBV4-1 to TRBJ1-1, with a tentative D call TRBD1 (6 bases). The CDR3 totals 15 residues. V shed 4 bases and J shed 4 bases, with 16 bases lying between them. Germline assignment: CDR1 MGHRA and CDR2 YSYEKL. Written as DNA, the CDR3 is TGCGCCAGCAGCCCCAACGAAGGGGGTGTCACTGAAGCTTTCTTT. This translates into CASSPNEGGVTEAFF.

The genes are TRBV19 and TRBJ2-5, with 10 nucleotides matching TRBD2. Germline CDR1 and CDR2: LNHDA and SQIVND (reference sequence). The J segment lost 3 bases and the V segment lost 3 bases, leaving 1 base of the junction unmatched. The CDR3 is made up of 14 amino acids. The CDR3 DNA sequence: TGTGCCAGTAGTATCCTAGCGGGGGAAGAGACCCAGTACTTC. It specifies CASSILAGEETQYF.

The chain carries TRBV10-2 and TRBJ2-2, with D tentatively TRBD2 (6 bases). Germline assignment: CDR1 WSHSY and CDR2 SAAADI. This CDR3 comprises 16 residues. V lost 3 bases and J lost 2, with 13 bases in between. The DNA for the CDR3 is TGCGCCAGCAGTGATCCCAAGGGACTTAACACCGGGGAGCTGTTTTTT. It is translated as CASSDPKGLNTGELFF.

The rearrangement uses TRBV6-6 and TRBJ2-5; 16 bases map to TRBD2. V lost 6 bases and J lost 4; bases outside the gene matches: 14. Germline lookup yields CDR1 MNHNY and CDR2 SVGAGI (reference sequence). The CDR3 spans 19 residues. CDR3 sequence reads: CASSRRGTSGRARSETQYF. The CDR3 nucleotides are TGTGCCAGCAGCCGACGAGGGACTAGCGGGAGGGCCAGGTCAGAGACCCAGTACTTC.

The V call is TRBV15, the J call TRBJ1-5; D not certain. The CDR3 totals 14 residues. Trimming stripped 6 bases from V and 0 bases from J, with 9 bases between. Germline V gene lookup returns CDR1 LNHNV and CDR2 YYDKDF (reference sequence). The CDR3 DNA reads as TGTGCCACCAGAATTCAGGATAGCAATCAGCCCCAGCATTTT. The encoded protein is CATRIQDSNQPQHF.

DNA of the CDR3: TGTGCCAGCAGTGATTCGGGGGACTACGAGCAGTACTTC. Its protein product is CASSDSGDYEQYF. This chain uses TRBV2 with TRBJ2-7; tentative D call: TRBD2 (6 bases). Trimming left V 3 bases short and J 3 bases short, with 9 bases between. Germline V gene data show CDR1 as SNHLY and CDR2 as FYNNEI. This CDR3 spans 13 amino acids.

The V gene is TRBV4-3, the J gene TRBJ1-2; TRBD1 is a possible D gene (6 bases). CDR1 LGHNA and CDR2 YSLEER come from the germline V gene. Trimming took 4 bases from V and 7 from J, leaving 13 bases between them. This CDR3 is built from 13 residues. CDR3 residues: CASSPKPGVGYTF. In DNA, the CDR3 is TGCGCCAGCAGCCCAAAGCCAGGGGTTGGCTACACCTTC.

V usage is TRBV6-5 and J usage is TRBJ2-6, with D maybe TRBD1 (6 bases). Germline loops: CDR1 MNHEY, CDR2 SVGAGI. The length of the CDR3 is 15 residues. The germline V and J ends were trimmed by 4 bases and 0 bases, with 7 bases remaining between them. The CDR3 DNA reads as TGTGCCAGCAGTTCACAGGGCTCTGGGGCCAACGTCCTGACTTTC. Translated, it gives CASSSQGSGANVLTF.

The CDR3 sequence is CASSVGTGGALYTEAFF. The DNA of the CDR3 is TGTGCCAGCAGCGTAGGGACAGGGGGCGCGCTGTACACTGAAGCTTTCTTT. The chain has TRBV9 and TRBJ1-1; 11 bases line up with TRBD1. Trimming cost V 0 bases and J 3 bases; bases outside gene matches: 7. This CDR3 is 17 amino acids long. Per the germline V gene, CDR1 is SGDLS and CDR2 is YYNGEE.

The sample holds one count of this clone. The chain couples TRBV9 to TRBJ2-3; no definite D call. The CDR3 has 14 amino acids. The V gene lost 0 bases and the J gene lost 4 bases, with 9 bases spanning the gap. Looked up from germline, CDR1 is SGDLS and CDR2 is YYNGEE. This CDR3 reads CASSVVQFADTQYF. CDR3 DNA: TGTGCCAGCAGCGTAGTACAGTTCGCAGATACGCAGTATTTT.

This clone came up once. This chain uses TRBV19 with TRBJ1-3; TRBD1 agrees at 8 bases. The CDR3 consists of 16 residues. Trimming at V came to 4 bases and at J to 3 bases, leaving 8 bases not matched to a gene. CDR1 is LNHDA and CDR2 is SQIVND in the germline V gene (reference sequence). CDR3 loop: CASSRGQGLDGNTIYF. The CDR3 DNA sequence: TGTGCCAGTAGTAGAGGACAGGGTCTGGATGGAAACACCATATATTTT.

The chain recombines TRBV5-1 with TRBJ1-2, with 7 bases fitting TRBD1. This CDR3 region has 13 residues. Germline V CDR1 and CDR2: SGHRS, YFSETQ. After removal of 6 bases from V and 3 bases from J, the junction contained 5 bases not matched to a gene. CDR3 in DNA: TGCGCCAGCAAGGAAGGGACAGACTATGGCTACACCTTC. As protein: CASKEGTDYGYTF.

This clone has only one observation. This chain connects TRBV4-3 to TRBJ2-7, with D perhaps matching TRBD2 (5 bases). Between the trimmed V and J ends, which lost 2 bases and 3 bases, there was a span of 14 bases. The CDR3 length is 15 residues. From germline, CDR1 is LGHNA and CDR2 YSLEER. The CDR3 region is CASSQSRLPDYEQYF. The CDR3 coding sequence is TGCGCCAGCAGCCAATCCAGACTACCGGACTACGAGCAGTACTTC.

This clone is a singleton in its sample. J is TRBJ2-3 and V is TRBV29-1, with D possibly TRBD2 on 6 matching bases. The CDR3 runs 11 residues. V gave up 7 bases and J gave up 12 bases, with 17 bases separating them. Germline CDR1 and CDR2: SQVTM and ANQGSEA. CDR3 coding DNA: TGCAGCGGGCGCCGGGACTCTCTCCAGTATTTT. This sequence encodes CSGRRDSLQYF.

The chain employs TRBV7-2 and TRBJ1-5, with a possible D match to TRBD1 (5 bases). Trimming shortened V by 1 base and J by 5 bases, and 12 bases separated the two germline ends. Per the germline V gene, CDR1 is SGHTA and CDR2 is FQGNSA. The CDR3 spans 15 residues. CDR3 DNA: TGTGCCAGCAGCTTAGTACCAGGGTTAGATCAGCCCCAGCATTTT. It is translated as CASSLVPGLDQPQHF.

The chain links TRBV3-1 (or the pseudogene TRBV3-2) to TRBJ1-1, with unresolved D. CDR1 is LGHDT and CDR2 is YNNKEL in the germline V gene (reference sequence). The germline V and J ends were trimmed by 2 bases and 7 bases, with 11 bases remaining between them. The CDR3 length is 13 residues. Here the CDR3 reads CASSQPGGIEAFF. The CDR3 DNA sequence: TGTGCCAGCAGCCAACCAGGAGGTATTGAAGCTTTCTTT.

The genes are TRBV2 and TRBJ1-5; 11 bases line up with TRBD1. The germline V gene has CDR1 SNHLY and CDR2 FYNNEI. There are 15 residues in the CDR3. The junction had 7 bases not matched to a gene; V was cut back by 6 bases and J by 6 bases. Here the CDR3 DNA reads TGTGCCAGCAGGGTCGGACAGGGGGCCACTCAGCCCCAGCATTTT. Translating it yields CASRVGQGATQPQHF.

V usage is TRBV6-2 or TRBV6-3 and J usage is TRBJ2-5; 7 nucleotides match TRBD2. The CDR3 totals 20 residues. The V segment lost 0 bases and the J segment 1 base; nucleotides outside the gene matches: 17. The germline V gene has CDR1 MNHEY and CDR2 SVGEGT. The CDR3 DNA follows: TGTGCCAGCAGTTACTCGGATTTAGGTTTGCTAGCGGAGTCCCAAGAGACCCAGTACTTC. This translates into CASSYSDLGLLAESQETQYF.

This chain links TRBV5-1 with TRBJ1-4; D uncertain. This CDR3 is 14 amino acids long. Germline CDR1 and CDR2: SGHRS and YFSETQ. V was trimmed by 2 bases and J by 8 bases, leaving 13 bases between them. The CDR3 DNA is TGCGCCAGCAGCTTAGAACGGGTCGGGGAAAAACTGTTTTTT. Translation gives CASSLERVGEKLFF.

The V call is TRBV20-1, the J call TRBJ1-5; D remains unclear. The CDR3 extends over 15 amino acids. Trimming took off 3 bases at V and 3 bases at J, with 15 bases between the two ends. Germline lookup yields CDR1 DFQATT and CDR2 SNEGSKA (reference sequence). The CDR3 DNA reads TGCAGTGCTAGTTCCGATCCTCACAACAATCAGCCCCAGCATTTT. Protein: CSASSDPHNNQPQHF.